This entry features one TCR beta chain sequence. Its cognate antigen is unknown. This CDR3 region has 13 residues. The junction had 1 base not matched to a gene; V was cut back by 5 bases and J by 1 base. CDR1 is MNHNY and CDR2 is SVGAGI in the germline V gene (reference sequence). This sample was included in a study of PD-1 blockade in classical Hodgkin lymphoma. No patient escaped relapse after autologous stem cell transplantation, and brentuximab vedotin exposure varied. General study results and limits: Compared with healthy donors, newly diagnosed patients reportedly showed lower baseline TCR diversity.

Measured with immunoSEQ multiplex PCR; TCRdb has only the in-frame clones, and not every one. The table lists fewer than 100,000 clones, about nine tenths of them singletons, with roughly a fifth in the top ten. Sequences were derived from peripheral blood mononuclear cells (PBMCs), sampled at baseline. This clonotype originated in a human donor with classical Hodgkin lymphoma. The rearrangement uses TRBV6-6 and TRBJ2-5, with 7 positions matching TRBD2. CDR3 sequence: CASSREVQETQYF. CDR3 coding DNA: TGTGCCAGCAGTCGGGAGGTCCAAGAGACCCAGTACTTC.